A selection of T cell receptor beta chains follows, all from one sample in a study of response to subunit inactivated influenza vaccine. MiXCR, run by TCRdb on the RT-PCR reads, gives a single entry per CDR3 protein. The table lists approximately 490,000 distinct CDR3 sequences, 6.5% to 8% of them singletons, with 10% to 15% in the top ten. The specimen was PBMCs from blood, collected roughly 24 months after vaccination. The receptors come from a man between 50 and 75 years old who received an inactivated influenza vaccine. Each CDR3 is given with its conserved first and last residue. A D gene is named only where the DNA matches it firmly. A clone size is listed for some rows: how often the clone was seen (once, few, many), or a class if it is expanded.

V gene	clone size	D gene	J gene	CDR3 DNA	CDR3 protein
TRBV18	NA	TRBD2	TRBJ2-3	TGTGCCAGCTCAACAGCGGGGGCCAGCACAGATACGCAGTATTTT	CASSTAGASTDTQYF
TRBV5-1	many	NA	TRBJ2-7	TGCGCCAGCAGCTTGGGTCCCGCGGCGGGAACTAGCTCCTACGAGCAGTACTTC	CASSLGPAAGTSSYEQYF
TRBV11-2	few	NA	TRBJ2-3	TGTGCCAGCAGCTTATCCCCTAGACGGGCAGATACGCAGTATTTT	CASSLSPRRADTQYF
TRBV4-3	few	TRBD1	TRBJ2-5	TGCGCCAGCAGCCGCTGGGACAGTAAAGAGACCCAGTACTTC	CASSRWDSKETQYF
TRBV7-2	many	NA	TRBJ1-5	TGTGCCAGCAGCTCCCCCGGGGGGTATCTACGGGGCGAGCCCCAGCATTTT	CASSSPGGYLRGEPQHF
TRBV7-9	NA	NA	TRBJ2-7	TGTGCCAGCAGCTATAGCCCGACAGAGGCCTACGAGCAGTACTTC	CASSYSPTEAYEQYF
TRBV5-1	few	TRBD2	TRBJ2-3	TGCGCCAGCAGCTTGGTGGCGGGACTAGCGGGACGGGCAGATACGCAGTATTTT	CASSLVAGLAGRADTQYF
TRBV2	few	NA	TRBJ2-7	TGTGCCAGCAGTGCGGGACTCTACTACGAGCAGTACTTC	CASSAGLYYEQYF
TRBV10-3	NA	NA	TRBJ2-7	TGTGCCATCAGTGAGAGGAGTCTTAGAGCCTACGAGCAGTACTTC	CAISERSLRAYEQYF
TRBV7-2	few	NA	TRBJ1-5	TGTGCCAGCAGCAACGGCTACAATCAGCCCCAGCATTTT	CASSNGYNQPQHF
TRBV5-1	NA	NA	TRBJ2-3	TGCGCCAGCAGCTTGGCCGGTCGGATTTCAGCTAGCACAGATACGCAGTATTTT	CASSLAGRISASTDTQYF